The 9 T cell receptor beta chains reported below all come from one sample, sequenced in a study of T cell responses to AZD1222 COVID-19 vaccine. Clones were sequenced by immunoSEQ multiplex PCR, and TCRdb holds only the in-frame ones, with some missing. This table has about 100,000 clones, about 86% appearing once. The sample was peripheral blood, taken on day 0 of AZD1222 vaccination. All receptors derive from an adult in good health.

The CDR3 DNA follows: TGTGCCAGCAGCTCCGGAGAAGAGGCCGGGGAGCTGTTTTTT. Translation gives CASSSGEEAGELFF. This chain links TRBV7-3 with TRBJ2-2; D unresolved. The germline V and J ends were trimmed by 4 bases and 6 bases, with 12 bases remaining between them. The CDR3 runs to 14 residues. Germline-derived CDR1 and CDR2 are SGHTA and FQGTGA. The whole variable domain, filled in from reference TRBV7-3 and TRBJ2-2, reads GAGVSQTPSNKVTEKGKYVELRCDPISGHTALYWYRQSLGQGPEFLIYFQGTGAADDSGLPNDRFFAVRPEGSVSTLKIQRTERGDSAVYLCASSSGEEAGELFFGEGSRLTVL.

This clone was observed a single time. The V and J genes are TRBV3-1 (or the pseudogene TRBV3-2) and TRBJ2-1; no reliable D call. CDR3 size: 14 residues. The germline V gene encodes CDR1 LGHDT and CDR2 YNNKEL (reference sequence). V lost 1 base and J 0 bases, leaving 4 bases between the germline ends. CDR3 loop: CASSQASSYNEQFF. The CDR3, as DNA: TGTGCCAGCAGCCAAGCCAGCTCCTACAATGAGCAGTTCTTC.

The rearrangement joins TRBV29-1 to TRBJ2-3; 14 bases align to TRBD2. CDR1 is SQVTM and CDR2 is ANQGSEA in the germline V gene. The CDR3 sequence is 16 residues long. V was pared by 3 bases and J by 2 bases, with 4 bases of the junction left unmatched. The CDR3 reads CSVEGLAGDFTDTQYF. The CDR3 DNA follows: TGCAGCGTTGAGGGACTAGCGGGGGACTTCACAGATACGCAGTATTTT.

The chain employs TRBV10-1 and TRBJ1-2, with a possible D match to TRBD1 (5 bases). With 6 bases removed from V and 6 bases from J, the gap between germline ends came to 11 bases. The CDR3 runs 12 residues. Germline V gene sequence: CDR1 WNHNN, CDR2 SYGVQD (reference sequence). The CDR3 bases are TGCGCCAGCAGCTACAGGTTTGATGGCTACACCTTC. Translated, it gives CASSYRFDGYTF.

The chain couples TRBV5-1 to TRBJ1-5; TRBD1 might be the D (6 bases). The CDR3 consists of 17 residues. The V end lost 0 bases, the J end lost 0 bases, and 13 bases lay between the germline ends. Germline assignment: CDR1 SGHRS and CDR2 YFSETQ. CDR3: CASSLVQGLYSNQPQHF. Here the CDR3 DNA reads TGCGCCAGCAGCTTGGTACAGGGCCTATATAGCAATCAGCCCCAGCATTTT.

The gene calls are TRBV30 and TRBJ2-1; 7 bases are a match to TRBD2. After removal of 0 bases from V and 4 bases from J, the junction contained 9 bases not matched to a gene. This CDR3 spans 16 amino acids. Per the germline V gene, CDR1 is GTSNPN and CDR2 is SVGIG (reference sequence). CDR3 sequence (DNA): TGTGCCTGGAGTGTACGGGCTAGCGGAGGGTACAATGAGCAGTTCTTC. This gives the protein CAWSVRASGGYNEQFF.

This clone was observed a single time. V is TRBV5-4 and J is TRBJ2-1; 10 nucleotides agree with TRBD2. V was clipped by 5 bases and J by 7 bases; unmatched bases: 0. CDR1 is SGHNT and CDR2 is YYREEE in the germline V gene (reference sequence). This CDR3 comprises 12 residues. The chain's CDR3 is CASRGLANEQFF. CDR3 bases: TGTGCCAGCAGGGGACTAGCGAATGAGCAGTTCTTC.

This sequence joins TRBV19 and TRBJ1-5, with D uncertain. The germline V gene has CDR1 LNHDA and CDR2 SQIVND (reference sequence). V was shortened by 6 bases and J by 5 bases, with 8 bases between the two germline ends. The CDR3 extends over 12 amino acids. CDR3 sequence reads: CASSPLYQPQHF. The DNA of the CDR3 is TGTGCCAGTAGCCCTTTATATCAGCCCCAGCATTTT.

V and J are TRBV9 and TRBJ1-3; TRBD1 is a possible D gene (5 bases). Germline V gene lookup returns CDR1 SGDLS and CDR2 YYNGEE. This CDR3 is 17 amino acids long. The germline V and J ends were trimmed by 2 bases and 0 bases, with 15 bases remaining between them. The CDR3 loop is CASSVGSGEVSGNTIYF. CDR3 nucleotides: TGTGCCAGCAGCGTTGGGTCGGGGGAGGTCTCTGGAAACACCATATATTTT.